This T cell receptor (beta chain) is drawn from a study of early T cells in non-severe SARS-CoV-2 infection (dated by TCRdb to the early 2020s). For the wider study: Because TCR sequencing relied on bulk RNA taken from unsorted whole blood, pairing of alpha and beta chains was not possible. Overall study results and their limits: VDJdb matching was skewed toward anti-spike CD8 responses and likely underestimated virus-specific expansions by missing private and CD4 specificities.

CDR1 and CDR2, looked up from the germline V gene, are LGHNT and FRNRAP. From its cysteine to its phenylalanine, the CDR3 spans 14 amino acids. Solely the CDR3 DNA is kept, with 42 bases framed from the first base. The junction shows trimming of 3 bases on V and 7 bases on J, and the gene matches do not reach 6 bases of it. This was a case-control study nested in a cohort of healthcare workers in London, UK, who had nasopharyngeal swab PCR tests and blood samples taken every week. Healthcare workers were enrolled in the week of the UK lockdown, from 23 to 31 March 2020, and were followed every week for up to roughly 16 weeks. This clonotype was counted at least ten times. Its antigen remains unidentified. Per-nucleotide qualities are absent, and no much larger clonotype sits a single base away. Preparation of the library involved 5' RACE. TCRdb lists the instrument as NextSeq 500. In the TCR library protocol, unique molecular identifiers were attached to individual cDNA molecules to correct for PCR bias and sequencing error. Sequencing covered both TCR alpha and beta chains, and within each sample the abundances of alpha and beta sequences were tightly co-correlated. The original methods were these. Decombinator V4 was used to perform V gene, J gene and CDR3 annotation of TCR sequences. Expanded TCRs were defined as changing significantly between any two time points under a Poisson model with p below 0.0001. Abundances of TCRs were expressed as counts per million after normalisation to the total number of TCRs sequenced in each sample. TRAV1-2 paired with TRAJ12, TRAJ20 or TRAJ33 defined MAIT TCRs, while TRAV10 paired with TRAJ18 defined iNKT TCRs. A search of VDJdb, accessed on 1 November 2021, was run for TCRs annotated to CMV, EBV and SARS-CoV-2, with TCRs annotated for multiple antigens excluded. TCRdb reanalyzed the raw reads on its own, using fastp at Q25 for trimming and MiXCR for clone calling, and kept in-frame beta chains. CDR3 protein sequences are deduplicated, and each keeps its most common genes and DNA. The V and J calls, along with clone size, are taken from TCRdb and not from the paper's own processing. Here the sample has some 63,000 distinct CDR3 sequences; over 10% occur a single time. Clones ranked in the top ten supply around 4.5% of the sample.

Source material: whole blood. The rearrangement combines TRBV12-5 with TRBJ1-5; TRBD1 agrees with 7 junctional bases. The TCR sequence derives from an adult who was a healthcare worker with PCR-confirmed SARS-CoV-2 infection or an uninfected control (not recorded which). The CDR3 amino acid sequence is: CASGLGDRAQPQHF. DNA sequence: TGTGCTAGTGGTTTAGGCGACAGGGCCCAGCCCCAGCATTTT.